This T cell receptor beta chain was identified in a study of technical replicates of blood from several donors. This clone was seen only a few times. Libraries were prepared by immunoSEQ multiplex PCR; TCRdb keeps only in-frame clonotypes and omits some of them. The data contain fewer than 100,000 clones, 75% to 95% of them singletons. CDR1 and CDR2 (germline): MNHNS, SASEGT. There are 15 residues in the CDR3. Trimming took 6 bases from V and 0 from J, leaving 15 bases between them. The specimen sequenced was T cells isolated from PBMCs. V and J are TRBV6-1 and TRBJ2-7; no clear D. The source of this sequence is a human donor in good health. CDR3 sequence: CASSLSSAGSYEQYF. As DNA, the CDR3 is TGTGCCAGCAGCCTCTCGTCTGCAGGCTCCTACGAGCAGTACTTC.